A selection of T cell receptor beta chains follows, all from one sample in a study of cytomegalovirus exposure and HLA in healthy donors. Generated by immunoSEQ multiplex PCR, the TCRdb table keeps only in-frame clones and is missing some. The sample has around 55,000 clones; 77% are singletons. What was sequenced was PBMCs. The receptors come from a female donor in good health and CMV-seronegative. CDR3s include the opening cysteine and the closing phenylalanine or tryptophan. Fields, in order: V gene, J gene, clone size, D gene, CDR3 DNA, CDR3 protein. The D gene is left open where the match is weak. Part of the rows lack a size; the others show once, few, many or a class for expanded clones.

TRBV6-5	TRBJ2-5	-	-	TGTGCCAGCAGTTCCCCAGGGTGGAGGGGCCAAGAGACCCAGTACTTC	CASSSPGWRGQETQYF
TRBV7-2	TRBJ1-6	-	-	TGTGCCAGCAGCTTAAGGCCCGCGGGGGGATTTGCCTATAATTCACCCCTCCACTTT	CASSLRPAGGFAYNSPLHF
TRBV19	TRBJ2-7	-	-	TGTGCCAGTAACGTACAGGGCAACGAGCAGTACTTC	CASNVQGNEQYF
TRBV7-8	TRBJ2-7	once	TRBD1	TGTGCCAGCAGCATAGGGACAGGTCTGGGCTACGAGCAGTACTTC	CASSIGTGLGYEQYF
TRBV18	TRBJ2-1	-	TRBD2	TGTGCCAGCTCACCCCGCGGGGGACTAGCGGGGCCCAATGAGCAGTTCTTC	CASSPRGGLAGPNEQFF
TRBV6-5	TRBJ2-3	-	TRBD1	TGTCCTCCACAGGGGCGGTCCACAGATACGCAGTATTTT	CPPQGRSTDTQYF
TRBV21-1	TRBJ1-2	-	-	TGTGCCAGGAATAGGGGCCCTAACTATGGCTACACCTTC	CARNRGPNYGYTF
TRBV6-1	TRBJ1-2	-	TRBD1	TGTGCCAGCAGTGAAAATGTGAACAGGGGGTTTCGAGGCTACACCTTC	CASSENVNRGFRGYTF
TRBV5-1	TRBJ2-5	-	TRBD1	TGCGCCAGCAGTAGGGGGCAGGGCCAAGAGACCCAGTACTTC	CASSRGQGQETQYF
TRBV25-1	TRBJ2-7	-	TRBD1	TGTGCCAGCAGTGCCAACAGGGGGCCGCACGAGCAGTACTTC	CASSANRGPHEQYF
TRBV30	TRBJ2-5	few	TRBD2	TGTGCCTGGAGTCTAGCGGAAGAGACCCAGTACTTC	CAWSLAEETQYF
TRBV5-1	TRBJ2-7	-	TRBD1	TGCGCCAGCAGCTTGAGTTCCGGGACAGGGGTGTACGAGCAGTACTTC	CASSLSSGTGVYEQYF
TRBV9	TRBJ2-2	-	TRBD2	TGTGCCAGCAGCGTATCTAGCGGGGGGGCTATCGGGGAGCTGTTTTTT	CASSVSSGGAIGELFF
TRBV6-5	TRBJ1-2	-	TRBD1	TGTGCCAGCAGTTACTACGGGACAGGAAAGGGCTACACCTTC	CASSYYGTGKGYTF
TRBV1	TRBJ2-1	-	-	TGCACCAGCAGCCAATTCGAATGGGGCGCGAGCTCCTACAATGAGCAGTTCTTC	CTSSQFEWGASSYNEQFF
TRBV27	TRBJ2-7	-	-	TGTGCCAGCAGTTATCGGAGTACCTACGAGCAGTACTTC	CASSYRSTYEQYF
TRBV19	TRBJ1-2	-	TRBD1	TGTGCCAGTAGACTGGGACAGGGTTGGGGCTATGGCTACACCTTC	CASRLGQGWGYGYTF
TRBV19	TRBJ2-7	-	-	TGTGCCAGTAGTTCTCGGGAGACCTACGAGCAGTACTTC	CASSSRETYEQYF
TRBV5-8	TRBJ1-3	-	-	TGTGCCAGCAGCTTTTACGTCGGCTCTGGAAACACCATATATTTT	CASSFYVGSGNTIYF
TRBV11-2	TRBJ2-7	once	-	TGTGCCAGCAGCTTTGGTCTAGGAGTCTACGAGCAGTACTTC	CASSFGLGVYEQYF